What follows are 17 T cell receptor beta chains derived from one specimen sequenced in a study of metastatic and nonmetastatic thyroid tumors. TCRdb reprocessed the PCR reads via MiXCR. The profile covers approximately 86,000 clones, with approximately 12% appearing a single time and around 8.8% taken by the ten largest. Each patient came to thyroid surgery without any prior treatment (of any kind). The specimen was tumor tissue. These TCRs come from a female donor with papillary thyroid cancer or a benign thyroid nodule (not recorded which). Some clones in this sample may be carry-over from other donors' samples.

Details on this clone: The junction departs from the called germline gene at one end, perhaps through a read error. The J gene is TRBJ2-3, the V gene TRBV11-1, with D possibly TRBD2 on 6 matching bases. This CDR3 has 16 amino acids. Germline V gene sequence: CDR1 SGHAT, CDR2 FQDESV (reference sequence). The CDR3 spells CASSVGQRVITDKQYF. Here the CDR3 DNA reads TGTGCCAGCAGCGTTGGTCAGCGGGTCATAACAGATAAGCAGTATTTT.

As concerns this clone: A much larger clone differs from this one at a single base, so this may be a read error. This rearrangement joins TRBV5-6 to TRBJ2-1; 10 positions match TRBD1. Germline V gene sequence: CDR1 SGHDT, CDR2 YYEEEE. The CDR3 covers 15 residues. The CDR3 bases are TGTGCCAGCAGCTTGGGACAGGGGGCTGGGAATGGGCAGTTCTTC. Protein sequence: CASSLGQGAGNGQFF. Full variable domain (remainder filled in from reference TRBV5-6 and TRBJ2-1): DAGVTQSPTHLIKTRGQQVTLRCSPKSGHDTVSWYQQALGQGPQFIFQYYEEEERQRGNFPDRFSGHQFPNYSSELNVNALLLGDSALYLCASSLGQGAGNGQFFGPGTRLTVL.

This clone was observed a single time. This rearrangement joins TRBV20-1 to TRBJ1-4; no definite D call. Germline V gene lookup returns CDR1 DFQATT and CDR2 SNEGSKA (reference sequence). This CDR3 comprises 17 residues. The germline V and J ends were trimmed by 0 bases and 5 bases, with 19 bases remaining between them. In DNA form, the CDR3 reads TGCAGTGCTAGAGATAGAATAAGGGCGGAGGTAAATGAAAAACTGTTTTTT. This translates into CSARDRIRAEVNEKLFF.

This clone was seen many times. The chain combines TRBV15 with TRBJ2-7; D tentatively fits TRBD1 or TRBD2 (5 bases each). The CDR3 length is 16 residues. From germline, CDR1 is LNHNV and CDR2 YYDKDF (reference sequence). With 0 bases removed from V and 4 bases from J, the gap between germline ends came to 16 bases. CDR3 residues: CATSRDGPGRPYEQYF. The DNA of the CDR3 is TGTGCCACCAGCAGAGATGGCCCAGGGAGACCATACGAGCAGTACTTC.

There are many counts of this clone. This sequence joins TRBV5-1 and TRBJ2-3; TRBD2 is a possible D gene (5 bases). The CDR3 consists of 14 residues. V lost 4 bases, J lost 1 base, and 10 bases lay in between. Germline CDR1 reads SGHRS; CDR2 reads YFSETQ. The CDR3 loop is CASSPLGRTDTQYF. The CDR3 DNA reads TGCGCCAGCAGCCCACTAGGCCGCACAGATACGCAGTATTTT.

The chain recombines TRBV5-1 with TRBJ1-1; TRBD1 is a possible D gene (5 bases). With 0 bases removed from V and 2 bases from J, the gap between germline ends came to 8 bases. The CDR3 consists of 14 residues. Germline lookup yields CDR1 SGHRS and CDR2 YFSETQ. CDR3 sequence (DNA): TGCGCCAGCAGCTTGGTGCAGGGAAACACTGAAGCTTTCTTT. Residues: CASSLVQGNTEAFF.

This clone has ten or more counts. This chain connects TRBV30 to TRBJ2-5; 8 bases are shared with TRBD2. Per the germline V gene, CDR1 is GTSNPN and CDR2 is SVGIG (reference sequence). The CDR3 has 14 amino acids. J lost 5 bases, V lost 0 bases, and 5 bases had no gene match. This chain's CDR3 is CAWSVTGGPETQYF. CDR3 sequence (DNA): TGTGCCTGGAGTGTGACGGGAGGGCCGGAGACCCAGTACTTC.

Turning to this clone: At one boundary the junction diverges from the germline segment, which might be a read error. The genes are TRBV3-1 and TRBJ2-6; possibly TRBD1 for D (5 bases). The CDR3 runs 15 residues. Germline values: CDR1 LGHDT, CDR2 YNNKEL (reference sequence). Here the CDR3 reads CASSPRATGANVLTF. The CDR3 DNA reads TGTGCCAGTAGCCCCAGGGCCACTGGGGCCAACGTCCTGACTTTC.

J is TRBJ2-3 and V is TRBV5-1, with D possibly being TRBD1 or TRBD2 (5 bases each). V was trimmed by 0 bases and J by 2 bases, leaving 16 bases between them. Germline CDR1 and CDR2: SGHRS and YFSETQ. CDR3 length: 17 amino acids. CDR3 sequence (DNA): TGCGCCAGCAGCTTGGCCGGGGCGCGGAGGTTCACAGATACGCAGTATTTT. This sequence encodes CASSLAGARRFTDTQYF.

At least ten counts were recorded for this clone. The CDR3 nucleotides are TGCAGTGCTAGAGATCTACTAGCGGGCGAGATCAACGAGCAGTACTTC. Protein product: CSARDLLAGEINEQYF. The chain combines TRBV20-1 with TRBJ2-7, with 9 nucleotides matching TRBD2. The germline gives CDR1 DFQATT, CDR2 SNEGSKA (reference sequence). There are 16 residues in the CDR3. V gave up 0 bases and J gave up 5 bases; unmatched junction bases: 11.

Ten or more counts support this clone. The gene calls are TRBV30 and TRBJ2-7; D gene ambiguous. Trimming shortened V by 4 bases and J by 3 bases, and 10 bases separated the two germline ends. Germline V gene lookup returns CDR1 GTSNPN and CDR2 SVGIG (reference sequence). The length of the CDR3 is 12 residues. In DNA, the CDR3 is TGTGCCTGGACTCAAGACCGCTACGAGCAGTACTTC. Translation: CAWTQDRYEQYF. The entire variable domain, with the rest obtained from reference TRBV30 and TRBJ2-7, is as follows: SQTIHQWPATLVQPVGSPLSLECTVEGTSNPNLYWYRQAAGRGLQLLFYSVGIGQISSEVPQNLSASRPQDRQFILSSKKLLLSDSGFYLCAWTQDRYEQYFGPGTRLTVT.

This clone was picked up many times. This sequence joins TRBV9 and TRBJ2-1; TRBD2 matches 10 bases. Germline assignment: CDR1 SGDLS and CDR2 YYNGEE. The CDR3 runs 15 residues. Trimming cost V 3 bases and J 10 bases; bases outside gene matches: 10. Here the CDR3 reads CASSDPAGGPGEQFF. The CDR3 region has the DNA TGTGCCAGCAGCGACCCAGCGGGAGGGCCTGGGGAGCAGTTCTTC.

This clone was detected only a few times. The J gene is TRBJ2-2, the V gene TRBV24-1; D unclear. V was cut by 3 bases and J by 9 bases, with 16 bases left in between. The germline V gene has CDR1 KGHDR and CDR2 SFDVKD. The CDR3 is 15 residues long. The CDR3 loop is CATSDTDPFSRELFF. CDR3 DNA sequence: TGTGCCACCAGTGATACAGACCCATTCTCCCGGGAGCTGTTTTTT.

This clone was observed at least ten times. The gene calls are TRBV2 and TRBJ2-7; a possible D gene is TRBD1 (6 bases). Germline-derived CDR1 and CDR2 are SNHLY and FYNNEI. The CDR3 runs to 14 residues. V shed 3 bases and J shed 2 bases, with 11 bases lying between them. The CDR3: CASSEGARTYEQYF. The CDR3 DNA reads TGTGCCAGCAGTGAGGGGGCCCGAACCTACGAGCAGTACTTC.

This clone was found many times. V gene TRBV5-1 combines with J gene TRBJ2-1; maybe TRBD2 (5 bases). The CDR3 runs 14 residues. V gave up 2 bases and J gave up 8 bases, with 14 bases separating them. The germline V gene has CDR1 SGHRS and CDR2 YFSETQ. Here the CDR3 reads CASSFLVGSDEQFF. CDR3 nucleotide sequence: TGCGCCAGCAGCTTCTTGGTAGGGAGCGATGAGCAGTTCTTC.

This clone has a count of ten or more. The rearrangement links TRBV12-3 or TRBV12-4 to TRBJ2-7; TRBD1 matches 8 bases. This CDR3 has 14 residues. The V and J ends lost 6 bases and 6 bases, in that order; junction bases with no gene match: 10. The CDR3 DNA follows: TGTGCCAGCAGGATACAGGGGGATAGGTGCGAGCAGTACTTC. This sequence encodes CASRIQGDRCEQYF.

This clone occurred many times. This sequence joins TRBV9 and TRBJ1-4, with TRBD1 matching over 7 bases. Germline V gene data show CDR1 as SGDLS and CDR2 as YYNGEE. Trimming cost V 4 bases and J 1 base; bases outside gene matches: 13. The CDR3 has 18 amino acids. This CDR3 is CASSPEGADLVTNEKLFF. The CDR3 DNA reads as TGTGCCAGCAGCCCGGAGGGGGCGGACTTAGTAACTAATGAAAAACTGTTTTTT.